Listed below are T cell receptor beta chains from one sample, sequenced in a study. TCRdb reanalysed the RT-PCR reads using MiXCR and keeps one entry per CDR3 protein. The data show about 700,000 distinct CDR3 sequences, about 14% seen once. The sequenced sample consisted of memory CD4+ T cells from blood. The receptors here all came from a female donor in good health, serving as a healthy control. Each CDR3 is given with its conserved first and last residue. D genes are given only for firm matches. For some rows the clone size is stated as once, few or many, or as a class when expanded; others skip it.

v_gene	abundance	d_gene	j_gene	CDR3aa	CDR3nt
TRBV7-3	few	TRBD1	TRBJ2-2	CASSLSTGSGELFF	TGTGCCAGCAGCCTATCGACAGGGTCCGGGGAGCTGTTTTTT
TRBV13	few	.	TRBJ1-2	CASRLEGRAADGYTF	TGTGCCAGCAGATTAGAGGGGCGGGCAGCGGATGGCTACACCTTC
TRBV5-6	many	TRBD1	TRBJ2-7	CASSPPLVGTGDYEQYF	TGTGCCAGCAGCCCTCCATTGGTAGGGACAGGGGACTACGAGCAGTACTTC
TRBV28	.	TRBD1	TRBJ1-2	CALTTNQGARGYTF	TGTGCCCTAACTACCAACCAGGGGGCGCGAGGCTACACCTTC
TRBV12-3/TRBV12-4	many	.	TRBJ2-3	CASSWGAGDTQYF	TGTGCCAGCAGTTGGGGGGCCGGAGATACGCAGTATTTT
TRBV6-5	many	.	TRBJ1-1	CASSYSIGAAEAFF	TGTGCCAGCAGTTACTCGATAGGGGCGGCTGAAGCTTTCTTT
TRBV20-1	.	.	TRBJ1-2	CRPYEGGPYGYTF	TGCAGGCCTTACGAGGGGGGCCCCTATGGCTACACCTTC
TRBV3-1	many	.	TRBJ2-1	CASSQLGTLNEQFF	TGTGCCAGCAGCCAACTCGGGACACTCAATGAGCAGTTCTTC
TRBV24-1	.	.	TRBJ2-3	CATSDLAAGNTQYF	TGTGCCACCAGTGACCTCGCGGCAGGCAATACGCAGTATTTT
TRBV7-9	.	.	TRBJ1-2	CASSLGSWRQSINYGYTF	TGTGCCAGCAGCTTAGGAAGCTGGAGACAGAGTATTAACTATGGCTACACCTTC
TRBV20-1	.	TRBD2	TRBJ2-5	CSASAVAGGSRETQYF	TGCAGTGCTAGTGCGGTAGCGGGAGGGTCACGGGAGACCCAGTACTTC
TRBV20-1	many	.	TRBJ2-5	CSAQGEYQETQYF	TGCAGTGCCCAGGGAGAGTACCAAGAGACCCAGTACTTC
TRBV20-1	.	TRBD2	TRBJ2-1	CSAIRLSGRVDNEQFF	TGCAGTGCTATAAGGCTTAGCGGGAGGGTTGACAATGAGCAGTTCTTC
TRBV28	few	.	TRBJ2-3	CATLSPGSPDTQYF	TGTGCCACCTTAAGCCCGGGGTCCCCAGATACGCAGTATTTT
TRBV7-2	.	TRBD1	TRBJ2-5	CASSQQGAKTQYF	TGTGCCAGCAGCCAACAGGGGGCAAAGACCCAGTACTTC
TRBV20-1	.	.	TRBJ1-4	CSASRSDGGDEKLFF	TGCAGTGCTAGTCGCTCGGATGGGGGGGACGAAAAACTGTTTTTT
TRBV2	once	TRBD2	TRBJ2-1	CASRRSLAGEYNEQFF	TGTGCCAGCAGACGTAGCCTAGCGGGAGAATACAATGAGCAGTTCTTC
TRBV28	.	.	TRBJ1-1	CASSASGAATEAFF	TGTGCCAGCAGTGCCTCAGGGGCGGCCACTGAAGCTTTCTTT
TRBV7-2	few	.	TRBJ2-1	CASSLPWDRYNEQFF	TGTGCCAGCAGCTTACCTTGGGACCGGTACAATGAGCAGTTCTTC
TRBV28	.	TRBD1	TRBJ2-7	CASVNRGSPPYEQYF	TGTGCCAGCGTAAACAGGGGTTCTCCGCCCTACGAGCAGTACTTC
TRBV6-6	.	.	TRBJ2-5	CASSYKVAADQETQYF	TGTGCCAGCAGTTACAAGGTCGCGGCAGACCAAGAGACCCAGTACTTC
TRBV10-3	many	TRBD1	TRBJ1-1	CAISNRGEAFF	TGTGCCATCAGTAACAGGGGGGAAGCTTTCTTT
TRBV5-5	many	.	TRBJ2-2	CASSTRDFTGELFF	TGTGCCAGCAGCACCCGGGACTTCACCGGGGAGCTGTTTTTT
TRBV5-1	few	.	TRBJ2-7	CASSLDPGSPYEQYF	TGCGCCAGCAGCTTGGACCCAGGGTCCCCCTACGAGCAGTACTTC
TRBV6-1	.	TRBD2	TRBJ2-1	CASATSGTYNEQFF	TGTGCCAGCGCAACTAGCGGAACCTACAATGAGCAGTTCTTC
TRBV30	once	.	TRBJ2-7	CAWRLRQVPTGEQYF	TGTGCCTGGAGACTACGACAGGTCCCAACGGGGGAGCAGTACTTC
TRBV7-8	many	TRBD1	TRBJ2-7	CASSLGDRGHEQYF	TGTGCCAGCAGCTTAGGGGACAGGGGCCACGAGCAGTACTTC
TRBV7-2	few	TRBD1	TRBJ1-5	CASSRDRGGETQHF	TGTGCCAGCAGCCGTGACAGGGGAGGGGAGACCCAGCATTTT
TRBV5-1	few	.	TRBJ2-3	CASSLESHTQYF	TGCGCCAGCAGCTTGGAATCCCATACGCAGTATTTT
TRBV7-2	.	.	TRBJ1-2	CASSLGQGSGGYTF	TGTGCCAGCAGCTTAGGCCAGGGAAGTGGCGGCTACACCTTC
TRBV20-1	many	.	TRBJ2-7	CSARDHDEQYF	TGCAGTGCTAGAGATCACGACGAGCAGTACTTC
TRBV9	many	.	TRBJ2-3	CASSASTDTQYF	TGTGCCAGCAGCGCCTCCACAGATACGCAGTATTTT
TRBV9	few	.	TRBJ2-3	CASSVMEGTTDTQYF	TGTGCCAGCAGCGTAATGGAAGGGACCACAGATACGCAGTATTTT
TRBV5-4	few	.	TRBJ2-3	CASSLPPVGTDTQYF	TGTGCCAGCAGCTTGCCCCCGGTCGGCACAGATACGCAGTATTTT
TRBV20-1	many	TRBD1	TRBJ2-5	CSAGTVGQETQYF	TGCAGTGCAGGGACAGTGGGCCAAGAGACCCAGTACTTC
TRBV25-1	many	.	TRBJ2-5	CASSELIGTAEETQYF	TGTGCCAGCAGTGAACTTATAGGGACCGCTGAGGAGACCCAGTACTTC
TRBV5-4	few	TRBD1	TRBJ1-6	CAITDRTSSYNSPLHF	TGTGCCATCACGGACAGGACTAGCTCCTATAATTCACCCCTCCACTTT